Here is one TCR beta chain with its context. Germline V gives CDR1 SGHRS, CDR2 YFSETQ. V lost 9 bases to trimming and J lost 0 bases; unmatched junction nucleotides: 10. The length of the CDR3 is 16 residues. The data belong to a study of blood T cell repertoires in COVID-19. Measured with immunoSEQ multiplex PCR; TCRdb has only the in-frame clones, and not every one. The table records approximately 170,000 clones, around four fifths of them present only once. The sequence came from a woman aged 70-85 years with COVID-19, enrolled during active disease. V gene TRBV5-1 combines with J gene TRBJ2-3; 10 nucleotides match TRBD2. Source material: peripheral blood. CDR3 protein: CATKGTSAASTDTQYF. CDR3 sequence (DNA): TGCGCCACCAAGGGGACTAGCGCCGCTAGCACAGATACGCAGTATTTT.